Shown below are 26 T cell receptor beta chains from a single sample sequenced in a study of tumor-infiltrating lymphocytes in primary liver carcinoma. The study co-extracted DNA and RNA from around 20-30 mg of unsorted bulk tissue. The input was about 490 ng total RNA; TCR beta cDNA was made from it with a constant-region primer. Nested multiplex PCR, run for three rounds with slightly modified ARM-PCR, yielded TCR beta libraries. Use of TRBV1-TRBV30 forward primers with a C-beta reverse primer characterized the first two PCR rounds, which lasted around 9 cycles each. Each CDR3 protein is one row after TCRdb ran MiXCR on the multiplex PCR reads. The sample holds 95,000 to 150,000 distinct CDR3 sequences, less than 80% seen once. The sequenced sample consisted of liver tumor tissue from sampling region 1. Subset described: tumor region T1, superior pole. Receptors were obtained from a woman aged 55 to 70 with primary liver carcinoma and hepatitis B virus infection.

The sample holds a few counts of this clonotype. Without the conserved terminal phenylalanine or tryptophan, this CDR3 likely stems from a read error. The chain couples TRBV29-1 to TRBJ2-1; 10 nucleotides line up with TRBD2. The CDR3 covers 17 residues. From germline, CDR1 is SQVTM and CDR2 ANQGSEA. CDR3 bases: TGCAGCGCTGAAGTCCTCGGGACTAGCGACTCCTACAATGAGCAGTTCCTC. Translating it yields CSAEVLGTSDSYNEQFL.

This chain joins TRBV15 and TRBJ1-2, with a tentative D call TRBD1 (5 bases). The germline V and J ends were trimmed by 1 base and 3 bases, with 12 bases remaining between them. Germline-derived CDR1 and CDR2 are LNHNV and YYDKDF (reference sequence). This CDR3 is 15 amino acids long. In DNA, the CDR3 is TGTGCCACCAGCAGAGCCCAGGGAGGTGACTATGGCTACACCTTC. Protein product: CATSRAQGGDYGYTF.

About this clonotype itself: Since a much larger clone is just one base distant, this may be a read error. The rearrangement joins TRBV28 to TRBJ1-5; D perhaps matches TRBD1 (6 bases). Trimming removed 6 bases from V and 4 bases from J, with 10 bases in between. The CDR3 spans 13 residues. CDR1 is MDHEN and CDR2 is SYDVKM in the germline V gene. The CDR3 region is CASRTGSNQPQHF. CDR3 in DNA: TGTGCCAGCAGAACAGGGTCTAATCAGCCCCAGCATTTT.

The gene calls are TRBV6-1 and TRBJ2-7; 10 bases match TRBD1. Germline CDR1 MNHNS, CDR2 SASEGT. J lost 2 bases, V lost 7 bases, and 8 bases had no gene match. The CDR3 spans 15 residues. The CDR3 DNA reads TGTGCCAGCAACCTGGGGGGGACAGGGGCCTACGAGCAGTACTTC. Translated: CASNLGGTGAYEQYF.

About this clonotype itself: A read error is possible here, since a much larger clone lies one base away. This chain joins TRBV10-2 and TRBJ2-5, with 8 bases matching TRBD2. This CDR3 spans 17 amino acids. The germline V gene has CDR1 WSHSY and CDR2 SAAADI. The CDR3 loop reads CVSRPGLGVSIGETQYF. DNA for the CDR3: TGCGTCAGCAGACCGGGACTAGGGGTCTCTATAGGGGAGACCCAGTACTTC.

This sequence joins TRBV6-5 and TRBJ2-7; D is unclear. Germline V gives CDR1 MNHEY, CDR2 SVGAGI. CDR3 size: 15 residues. The V gene lost 7 bases and the J gene lost 2 bases, with 18 bases spanning the gap. The CDR3 DNA reads as TGTGCCAGCAACTTTCGTCAAGCACCCCCCTACGAGCAGTACTTC. It encodes CASNFRQAPPYEQYF.

Notes on this clonotype: In this CDR3 the conserved last residue, phenylalanine or tryptophan, is missing, so a read error is likely. The chain uses TRBV11-2 and TRBJ2-7; tentatively, D is TRBD1 (5 bases). The CDR3 length is 15 residues. CDR1 is SGHAT and CDR2 is FQNNGV in the germline V gene. In nucleotides, the CDR3 is TGTACCAGCAGCTTCAGCACAGGAAGGGCTAACGAGCAGTACTTA. This codes for CTSSFSTGRANEQYL.

With respect to this clonotype: Germline and junction disagree at one end, which may indicate a read error. The J gene is TRBJ2-3, the V gene TRBV11-2; 7 nucleotides line up with TRBD1. This CDR3 has 14 residues. Per the germline V gene, CDR1 is SGHAT and CDR2 is FQNNGV. Here the CDR3 reads CASCLDREIDMQYF. CDR3 sequence (DNA): TGTGCCAGCTGCTTAGACAGGGAGATCGATATGCAATATTTT.

A note on this clonotype: The CDR3 ends on some other residue instead of the conserved phenylalanine or tryptophan, so this is likely a read error. The rearrangement joins TRBV5-1 to TRBJ1-2; no firm D call. Germline V gives CDR1 SGHRS, CDR2 YFSETQ. Trimming took off 0 bases at V and 4 bases at J, with 16 bases between the two ends. There are 16 residues in the CDR3. The CDR3 loop is CASSLVGRRSTYGYTS. CDR3 in DNA: TGCGCCAGCAGCTTGGTGGGCAGGAGAAGTACCTATGGCTACACCTCC.

The count of this clonotype is one. The CDR3 ends on some other residue instead of the conserved phenylalanine or tryptophan, so this is likely a read error. It is unclear where the CDR3 begins or ends on the DNA, so no DNA is shown, and the CDR3 is as TCRdb lists it. The gene calls are TRBV6-1 and TRBJ2-7; TRBD1 is the table's D call, not checked against the DNA. Germline CDR1 MNHNS, CDR2 SASEGT. Including both end residues, the CDR3 is 15 amino acids long. The CDR3 sequence: CASSGQMGGRYEQYI.

This clonotype was counted many times. The chain is built from TRBV6-5 and TRBJ1-4; 8 positions match TRBD1. Germline-derived CDR1 and CDR2 are MNHEY and SVGAGI. V shed 7 bases, J shed 8 bases, and the junction held 12 bases outside the gene matches. The CDR3 covers 15 residues. The CDR3 coding sequence is TGTGCCAGCACCGACAGACAGGGGATGTGGGAAAAACTGTTTTTT. As protein: CASTDRQGMWEKLFF.

The chain links TRBV21-1 to TRBJ1-4; no check of the table's D call, TRBD1, against the DNA was made. TRBV21-1 is classified as a pseudogene. The CDR3 is 15 amino acids. CDR3 amino acids: CASPPFGQGGEKLFF. CDR3 nucleotide sequence: TGTGCCAGCCCCCCTTTCGGGCAGGGGGGCGAAAAACTGTTTTTT.

This clonotype was picked up many times. The chain has TRBV6-5 and TRBJ2-4; the D gene could be TRBD1 or TRBD2 (5 bases each). The CDR3 is made up of 14 amino acids. The V and J ends lost 0 bases and 8 bases respectively, with 11 bases between them. Per germline, CDR1 MNHEY and CDR2 SVGAGI. Here the CDR3 reads CASSYSSGAYIQYF. CDR3 bases: TGTGCCAGCAGTTACTCCTCCGGGGCATACATTCAGTACTTC.

The CDR3 is CASCPPSGASGQYF. CDR3 DNA sequence: TGTGCCAGTTGCCCCCCTTCAGGGGCTAGCGGGCAGTACTTC. The V gene is TRBV11-2, the J gene TRBJ2-7, with D possibly being TRBD2 (7 bases). Trimming pared 9 bases from V and 9 bases from J, leaving 24 bases between. The CDR3 spans 14 residues. Looked up from germline, CDR1 is SGHAT and CDR2 is FQNNGV. Full variable domain (remainder filled in from reference TRBV11-2 and TRBJ2-7): EAGVAQSPRYKIIEKRQSVAFWCNPISGHATLYWYQQILGQGPKLLIQFQNNGVVDDSQLPKDRFSAERLKGVDSTLKIQPAKLEDSAVYLCASCPPSGASGQYFGPGTRLTVT.

About this clonotype: The junction and the germline gene differ at one end; a read error may be behind it. J is TRBJ1-5 and V is TRBV4-1, with unresolved D. CDR1 and CDR2 (germline): MGHRA, YSYEKL. The CDR3 spans 16 residues. CDR3 sequence (DNA): TGTGCCAGCAGCCAAGAACCCGGCGGGCGCAATCAGCCCCGGCATTTT. Protein sequence: CASSQEPGGRNQPRHF.

Details on this clonotype: This may be a read error, as it is one base from a much larger clone. The genes are TRBV29-1 and TRBJ2-5; 7 bases line up with TRBD2. Germline lookup yields CDR1 SQVTM and CDR2 ANQGSEA. This CDR3 has 17 amino acids. This chain's CDR3 is CSLDGLAVALHQETQYF. The CDR3 DNA reads as TGCAGCCTTGATGGGCTAGCGGTGGCGTTACACCAAGAGACCCAGTACTTC.

This clonotype was detected many times. The chain couples TRBV4-1 to TRBJ2-1; 11 nucleotides align to TRBD2. Germline loops: CDR1 MGHRA, CDR2 YSYEKL. The CDR3 has 17 amino acids. V lost 5 bases to trimming and J lost 4 bases; unmatched junction nucleotides: 10. CDR3 coding DNA: TGCGCCAGCAGCGAGACTAGCGGGGATGGGTCGTACAATGAGCAGTTCTTC. This sequence encodes CASSETSGDGSYNEQFF.

A word on this clonotype: The junction and the germline gene differ at one end; a read error may be behind it. This chain links TRBV7-3 with TRBJ2-3; D is ambiguous. Per germline, CDR1 SGHTA and CDR2 FQGTGA. The CDR3 runs 15 residues. The CDR3: CASSLRGRRTNTQYF. The DNA for the CDR3 is TGTGCCAGCAGCTTAAGAGGCAGACGCACAAATACGCAGTATTTT.

The chain recombines TRBV7-8 with TRBJ2-7; 9 bases fit TRBD1. CDR1 and CDR2 from the germline V gene are SGHVS and FQNEAQ. J was trimmed by 0 bases and V by 6 bases; bases with no gene match: 6. This CDR3 comprises 15 residues. The CDR3 protein is CASSPGQGPSYEQYF. DNA for the CDR3: TGTGCCAGCAGTCCGGGACAGGGCCCCTCCTACGAGCAGTACTTC.

About this clonotype: A read error may be the cause here, since a much bigger clone is one base away. The rearrangement joins TRBV6-2 or TRBV6-3 to TRBJ2-7; the D call may be TRBD1 or TRBD2 (5 bases each). Trimming took 7 bases from V and 6 from J, leaving 13 bases between them. Germline values: CDR1 MNHEY, CDR2 SVGEGT. The CDR3 is 12 residues long. The DNA for the CDR3 is TGTGCCAGCAACCATGTGGGGGTCGAGCAGTACTTC. Amino acids: CASNHVGVEQYF.

A word on this clonotype: Mismatch with germline at one junction end may stem from a read error. The gene calls are TRBV6-1 and TRBJ1-3; maybe TRBD1 (6 bases). Germline-derived CDR1 and CDR2 are MNHNS and SASEGT. The CDR3 has 16 residues. CDR3: CVSRPGQTNSGNTIYF. In nucleotides, the CDR3 is TGTGTCAGCAGACCTGGACAGACTAACTCTGGAAACACCATATATTTT.

This chain uses TRBV24-1 with TRBJ2-2; 14 bases fit TRBD2. CDR1 is KGHDR and CDR2 is SFDVKD in the germline V gene. The V segment lost 8 bases and the J segment 1 base; nucleotides outside the gene matches: 8. The CDR3 has 18 residues. The CDR3 loop is CATTGTSGSERNTGELFF. For the CDR3, the DNA is TGTGCCACCACGGGGACTAGCGGGAGCGAACGGAACACCGGGGAGCTGTTTTTT.

On this clonotype itself: A read error may account for a junction end that differs from germline. The rearrangement links TRBV11-2 to TRBJ2-3; 7 positions match TRBD2. Germline CDR1 SGHAT, CDR2 FQNNGV. The CDR3 is 14 amino acids. The CDR3 coding sequence is TGTGCCAGCAGGCCGTGGACTAGTACAGATATGCAGTATTTT. This translates into CASRPWTSTDMQYF.

The V call is TRBV13, the J call TRBJ1-4; TRBD1 matches at 9 bases. The CDR3 is 15 residues long. Germline loops: CDR1 PRHDT, CDR2 FYEKMQ (reference sequence). Trimming removed 2 bases from V and 10 bases from J; junction bases left unmatched: 8. The CDR3 DNA is TGTGCCAGCAGCTTATCCGGGACAGGGACCGTAAAACTGTTTTTT. Amino acids: CASSLSGTGTVKLFF.

This clonotype was recorded a few times. This could be a read error, since a much larger clone is one nucleotide away. The V and J genes are TRBV5-8 and TRBJ2-7; D is ambiguous. Germline CDR1 and CDR2: SGHTS and YDEGEE. The CDR3 totals 15 residues. V was clipped by 4 bases and J by 5 bases, with 19 bases between them. The CDR3 bases are TGTGCCAGCAGCGACCGAACTAAGCTGAGCAACGAGCAGTACTTC. Translation: CASSDRTKLSNEQYF.

For this clonotype: A read error may account for a junction end that differs from germline. This chain joins TRBV7-3 and TRBJ2-7; D not resolved. CDR1 is SGHTA and CDR2 is FQGTGA in the germline V gene. The CDR3 is 13 residues long. The CDR3 spells CTSSLNRAHERYF. In DNA form, the CDR3 reads TGTACCAGCAGCTTAAATAGGGCTCACGAGCGGTACTTC.